Listed below are T cell receptor beta chains from one sample, sequenced in a study of blood T cell repertoires in COVID-19. Sequenced by immunoSEQ multiplex PCR; TCRdb stores in-frame clones only, minus some. The table lists roughly 320,000 clones, around nine tenths of them singletons. The sample taken for sequencing was PBMCs or T cells enriched from blood (not recorded which). These receptors originate from a woman in her twenties or thirties who had been exposed to COVID-19. Both conserved end residues are part of each CDR3. Each record gives: clone size, D gene, J gene, V gene, CDR3 protein, CDR3 DNA. D genes are given only for firm matches. Not all rows give a size; the values are once, few, many and, for expanded clones, a class.

>.|TRBD1|TRBJ1-2|TRBV4-2
CASSQDHRGDRAPYGYTF
TGTGCCAGCAGCCAAGATCACCGAGGGGACAGGGCTCCCTATGGCTACACCTTC
>.|TRBD1|TRBJ1-2|TRBV5-1
CASSLGGKGARYGYTF
TGCGCCAGCAGCTTGGGTGGGAAGGGGGCACGCTATGGCTACACCTTC
>.|.|TRBJ1-4|TRBV19
CASRWEGGGKLFF
TGTGCCAGTAGATGGGAGGGAGGAGGAAAACTGTTTTTT
>.|.|TRBJ2-3|TRBV27
CASTSRGYFDTQYF
TGTGCCAGCACCTCCCGAGGATATTTTGATACGCAGTATTTT
>.|.|TRBJ1-5|TRBV7-9
CASSLGAGRVNQPQHF
TGTGCCAGCAGCTTAGGGGCAGGGAGGGTCAATCAGCCCCAGCATTTT
>.|.|TRBJ1-1|TRBV7-9
CASSYSGGGTEAFF
TGTGCCAGCAGCTATTCCGGGGGTGGGACTGAAGCTTTCTTT
>.|.|TRBJ1-2|TRBV5-4
CASSLWSHYGYTF
TGTGCCAGCAGCTTGTGGAGTCACTATGGCTACACCTTC
>.|TRBD1|TRBJ1-2|TRBV12-3/TRBV12-4
CASSRQGAGGYTF
TGTGCCAGCAGTCGACAGGGGGCGGGTGGCTACACCTTC
>.|.|TRBJ2-3|TRBV7-9
CASSINVPGDTQYF
TGTGCCAGCAGCATCAATGTGCCCGGGGATACGCAGTATTTT
>.|.|TRBJ1-1|TRBV30
CAWSKRPEAFF
TGTGCCTGGAGTAAGCGCCCTGAAGCTTTCTTT
>.|TRBD1|TRBJ1-6|TRBV9
CASSVGDRVSYNSPLHF
TGTGCCAGCAGCGTAGGCGACAGGGTTTCTTATAATTCACCCCTCCACTTT
>.|.|TRBJ1-3|TRBV7-6
CASSEDLPRAGNTIYF
TGTGCCAGCAGCGAAGACCTACCCCGGGCTGGAAACACCATATATTTT
>.|.|TRBJ1-2|TRBV7-9
CASSFHLGGRNDGYTF
TGTGCCAGCAGCTTCCACCTCGGCGGGCGCAATGATGGCTACACCTTC
>few|.|TRBJ1-6|TRBV19
CASSKLEGYSYNSPLHF
TGTGCCAGTAGTAAGTTGGAGGGGTACTCCTATAATTCACCCCTCCACTTT
>.|.|TRBJ1-6|TRBV5-1
CASRGSSYNSPLHF
TGCGCCAGCAGGGGGAGCTCCTATAATTCACCCCTCCACTTT
>.|.|TRBJ2-7|TRBV10-3
CAIRPLRGADEQYF
TGTGCCATCAGACCGCTCAGGGGAGCAGACGAGCAGTACTTC
>.|TRBD2|TRBJ2-3|TRBV29-1
CSVEKRKSGGGTDTQYF
TGCAGCGTTGAAAAAAGGAAGAGCGGGGGCGGCACAGATACGCAGTATTTT
>.|TRBD1|TRBJ1-1|TRBV19
CASSLTGTGSSLNTEAFF
TGTGCCAGTAGTTTGACCGGGACAGGGAGTTCATTGAACACTGAAGCTTTCTTT
>.|.|TRBJ2-1|TRBV5-1
CASSPRTRGDRDEQFF
TGCGCCAGCAGCCCCCGGACTAGGGGGGATAGGGATGAGCAGTTCTTC
>.|.|TRBJ1-1|TRBV19
CASSTVGGGGAFF
TGTGCCAGTAGTACAGTCGGGGGAGGTGGAGCTTTCTTT
>.|TRBD1|TRBJ1-2|TRBV4-2
CASSQALSEPGQGRTF
TGTGCCAGCAGCCAAGCCCTATCCGAACCGGGACAGGGCCGCACCTTC
>.|.|TRBJ2-4|TRBV7-6
CASSPAAGEPKNIQYF
TGTGCCAGCAGCCCAGCGGCAGGGGAGCCCAAAAACATTCAGTACTTC
>.|.|TRBJ1-6|TRBV5-4
CASSLAGGSSPSPLHF
TGTGCCAGCAGCTTGGCCGGGGGTAGCTCGCCTTCACCCCTCCACTTT
>.|.|TRBJ2-3|TRBV7-2
CASSPSTGDTQYF
TGTGCCAGCAGCCCTAGTACAGGGGATACGCAGTATTTT
>.|.|TRBJ1-2|TRBV30
CAWSVRGFGGYTF
TGTGCCTGGAGTGTACGAGGTTTTGGTGGCTACACCTTC
>.|.|TRBJ2-3|TRBV2
CASAAQGYADTQYF
TGTGCCAGCGCAGCCCAGGGTTACGCAGATACGCAGTATTTT
>.|.|TRBJ1-1|TRBV10-1
CASSSKRYRTEAFF
TGCGCCAGCAGTTCTAAGAGGTATCGGACTGAAGCTTTCTTT
>.|TRBD2|TRBJ2-5|TRBV5-8
CASSSGLAGGAETQYF
TGTGCCAGCAGCTCAGGACTAGCGGGGGGGGCAGAGACCCAGTACTTC
>.|.|TRBJ2-2|TRBV6-5
CASSSREVGELFF
TGTGCCAGCAGTTCCAGGGAGGTAGGGGAGCTGTTTTTT
>few|.|TRBJ1-1|TRBV4-1
CASSLLAGGRAEAFF
TGCGCCAGCAGCCTTTTGGCGGGCGGAAGGGCTGAAGCTTTCTTT
>.|.|TRBJ1-2|TRBV11-2
CASSLRASGPNYGYTF
TGTGCCAGCAGCTTACGGGCATCAGGGCCCAACTATGGCTACACCTTC
>.|.|TRBJ1-6|TRBV6-5
CASIRGNNSPLHF
TGTGCCAGCATTCGGGGTAATAATTCACCCCTCCACTTT
>.|TRBD1|TRBJ1-1|TRBV11-2
CASSLDRGGTAEAFF
TGTGCCAGCAGCTTAGATAGAGGGGGCACGGCTGAAGCTTTCTTT
>.|.|TRBJ1-5|TRBV27
CASSPLVSVGGQPQHF
TGTGCCAGCAGTCCCCTGGTGAGCGTGGGAGGTCAGCCCCAGCATTTT
>.|.|TRBJ2-5|TRBV15
CATSGRKAGFQETQYF
TGTGCCACCAGCGGCAGGAAAGCAGGCTTCCAAGAGACCCAGTACTTC
>.|TRBD1|TRBJ2-7|TRBV6-5
CASLGTVSYEQYF
TGTGCCAGCCTCGGGACAGTCTCCTACGAGCAGTACTTC
>.|.|TRBJ2-7|TRBV5-4
CASSPRRQGAYEQYF
TGTGCCAGCAGCCCGAGAAGACAAGGGGCCTACGAGCAGTACTTC
>.|TRBD1|TRBJ1-2|TRBV9
CASSGQGALDYGYTF
TGTGCCAGCTCGGGTCAGGGGGCGCTGGACTATGGCTACACCTTC
>.|.|TRBJ2-2|TRBV5-1
CASSLASSGGYGELFF
TGCGCCAGCAGCTTGGCTTCTTCGGGGGGCTACGGGGAGCTGTTTTTT
>.|TRBD2|TRBJ2-1|TRBV11-2
CASSYSYPWRGGSSLHNEQFF
TGTGCCAGCAGTTACTCCTACCCCTGGCGGGGGGGATCCTCGCTCCACAATGAGCAGTTCTTC
>.|.|TRBJ2-3|TRBV5-1
CASSLAAGRDTQYF
TGCGCCAGCAGCTTGGCCGCGGGGCGAGATACGCAGTATTTT
>.|.|TRBJ2-5|TRBV27
CASSLVGAAETQYF
TGTGCCAGCAGTTTAGTGGGGGCAGCGGAGACCCAGTACTTC
>once|.|TRBJ1-2|TRBV6-2/TRBV6-3
CASSPGTRYGYTF
TGTGCCAGCAGCCCCGGGACACGCTATGGCTACACCTTC
>.|TRBD1|TRBJ2-3|TRBV2
CASSPQGSKTDTQYF
TGTGCCAGCAGTCCACAGGGGTCCAAGACAGATACGCAGTATTTT
>.|.|TRBJ2-5|TRBV5-1
CASSSVGSLSETQYF
TGCGCCAGCAGTTCGGTTGGTTCTCTTTCGGAGACCCAGTACTTC
>.|.|TRBJ1-6|TRBV19
CATSGAYNSPLHF
TGTGCCACCTCCGGGGCCTATAATTCACCCCTCCACTTT
>.|.|TRBJ2-7|TRBV15
CATSRDRGFLIQQYF
TGTGCCACCAGCAGAGACAGGGGTTTCCTCATCCAGCAGTACTTC
>.|TRBD1|TRBJ1-2|TRBV9
CASSVEAGGGYTF
TGTGCCAGCAGCGTAGAGGCAGGGGGCGGCTACACCTTC
>.|.|TRBJ1-1|TRBV5-6
CASSLDGSGWHTEAFF
TGTGCCAGCAGCTTGGACGGATCCGGGTGGCACACTGAAGCTTTCTTT
>.|TRBD2|TRBJ2-5|TRBV7-2
CASSLVLAGGRETQYF
TGTGCCAGCAGCTTAGTCTTAGCGGGGGGGCGGGAGACCCAGTACTTC
>.|TRBD2|TRBJ2-7|TRBV6-2/TRBV6-3
CASSSTGTSGGPGNEQYF
TGTGCCAGCAGTTCCACCGGGACTAGCGGGGGCCCAGGTAACGAGCAGTACTTC
>.|TRBD2|TRBJ2-3|TRBV10-3
CAITSGRADTQYF
TGTGCCATCACCTCGGGGAGGGCAGATACGCAGTATTTT